The 3 T cell receptor beta chains below were found in one sample sequenced in a study of human T cells and chemical hapten exposure. Time point meaning: pre-sensitization, week 0. As for treatment: therapeutic diphenylcyclopropenone sensitization with weekly scalp DPC. TCRdb re-called the RACE reads through MiXCR, storing one row per CDR3 protein. The sample lists under 200,000 distinct CDR3 sequences, just under 30% occurring once. This sample comprised whole blood, obtained in connection with sensitization to the hapten diphenylcyclopropenone (DPC). These receptors all come from a woman aged 30 to 39 with alopecia areata. Some clones in this sample may be carry-over from other donors' samples.

The chain couples TRBV10-3 to TRBJ1-2; 7 nucleotides agree with TRBD1. The CDR3 totals 13 residues. Trimming cost V 4 bases and J 8 bases; bases outside gene matches: 7. Germline CDR1 is ENHRY and CDR2 is SYGVKD. The CDR3 nucleotides read TGTGCCATCAGTGCCGGGCAGGGGGACGGCTACACCTTC. It specifies CAISAGQGDGYTF.

This chain joins TRBV3-1 and TRBJ2-5; no reliable D call. CDR3 length: 18 amino acids. Per the germline V gene, CDR1 is LGHDT and CDR2 is YNNKEL (reference sequence). The V and J ends lost 4 bases and 1 base respectively, with 22 bases between them. CDR3 protein: CASSPHLPAGWGQETQYF. The CDR3 coding sequence is TGTGCCAGCAGCCCCCACCTCCCCGCCGGGTGGGGCCAAGAGACCCAGTACTTC.

DNA for the CDR3: TGTGCCAGCAGGGGCCGATTCGACACAGATACGCAGTATTTT. Translation: CASRGRFDTDTQYF. The chain recombines TRBV6-1 with TRBJ2-3; no definite D call. CDR1 MNHNS and CDR2 SASEGT come from the germline V gene. V lost 6 bases and J lost 2, with 12 bases in between. The CDR3 totals 14 residues.